This TCR beta chain comes out of a study of Graves' ophthalmopathy and Graves' hyperthyroidism (dated by TCRdb to between 2018 and 2020). Background on the whole study: Hyperthyroidism was defined as stable when no progression to ophthalmopathy occurred within 18 months of follow-up. TCR beta repertoire signatures were used to distinguish Graves' ophthalmopathy from Graves' hyperthyroidism and to predict progression to ophthalmopathy. In total, 120 to 150 blood samples were TCR-sequenced: approximately 42 ophthalmopathy, roughly 80 hyperthyroidism and some 17 hyperthyroidism-to-ophthalmopathy patients. To explore V-J signatures that separate ophthalmopathy from hyperthyroidism, a discovery set of about 96 patients was enrolled, consisting of 43 with ophthalmopathy and approximately 57 with stable hyperthyroidism. The independent validation cohort included 18 hyperthyroidism patients plus 17 patients who later progressed from hyperthyroidism to ophthalmopathy. In over 5 hyperthyroidism patients, the T-cell repertoire of thyroid tissue was compared with the T-cell repertoire of blood. Once sampling was done, hyperthyroidism patients were given methimazole at a starting dose of 30 mg daily, while ophthalmopathy patients were given high-dose intravenous methylprednisolone.

Findings and caveats that apply to the study as a whole: Among expanded thyroid clonotypes with frequency above 0.001, most also showed up in blood, which suggests that blood repertoires may reflect the thyroid immune response. Sample size was not predetermined statistically, and investigators were not blinded to group allocation. In validation, the model predicted ophthalmopathy progression with about 71% sensitivity and roughly 72% specificity; some 13 predicted patients were CT-confirmed with GO in a median of roughly 6.8 months. In cross-validation, the 13-signature model distinguished ophthalmopathy from stable hyperthyroidism with about 87% sensitivity and just under 84% specificity, and in the test set the corresponding values were roughly 80% and 76%.

For repertoire sequencing, TCR beta CDR3 regions were amplified from RNA transcripts. HTBI primers and the Qiagen OneStep RT-PCR kit were used in a first-round RT-PCR, which was followed by a second-round multiplex PCR, size selection and purification. Libraries were sequenced paired-end with 100 bp reads on an Illumina HiSeq2000. The paper's processing steps were these. Reads were processed with SOAPnuke, discarding reads with adapters, uncalled bases, mean Phred below 15, or no exact constant-primer or identifier match. High-quality paired reads were merged with COPE v1.2.5. Unique nucleotide sequences were defined as clonotypes and aligned to IMGT TRB V, D and J references using MiTCR v1.1. Only V-J combinations with frequency above 0.0001 were analysed, covering 99% to 99.2% of repertoires. A TCR clonal expansion and chaos score per V-J combination was defined as the ratio of F50 clonal expansion to chaos observed in the TCRdist matrix. Welch's t-statistics and random forest were used to reduce the features to approximately 13 V-J combinations, which were then used as input to a naive Bayes classifier. The similarity between thyroid and blood repertoires was quantified using the Morisita-Horn index. TCRdb trimmed public reads at Q25 via fastp, called clones via MiXCR and kept in-frame beta chains. Merged by CDR3 protein, the rows form single entries marked with the most common genes and DNA. The V and J calls come from TCRdb's annotation, not from the publication. The table for this sample lists about 590,000 distinct CDR3 sequences; roughly 40% of them were counted only once. The ten largest make up about 4.2% of the sample.

Hyperthyroidism patients were newly diagnosed, with disease duration under 2 months, and aged 18 to 65 years. Anyone with other autoimmune diseases, uncontrolled infections, pregnancy or lactation was excluded from the study. Clinical symptoms, serum thyroxine, TRAb, thyroid ultrasound and orbital computed tomography formed the basis of the diagnosis. Total RNA was extracted with Trizol reagent and quality-checked on an Agilent 2100 Bioanalyzer. In this sample, this clonotype turned up many times. Its antigen specificity is not known. Per-base qualities were not stored, and no clone one base away is much larger. The receptor was isolated from an adult man with Graves' hyperthyroidism. The specimen sequenced was peripheral blood or thyroid tissue (not recorded which).

In nucleotide form, the sequence is TGTGCCAGCAGTGATGGTAGATCGACAGATACGCAGTATTTT. This encodes CASSDGRSTDTQYF. The sequence joins TRBV2 to TRBJ2-3, with no D gene named confidently. V loses 3 bases, J loses 3 bases, and the germline ends lie 10 bases apart. CDR1 and CDR2 are read off the germline V gene as SNHLY and FYNNEI. The CDR3 runs 14 amino acids, cysteine and phenylalanine included. Of all the DNA, just the CDR3 is kept, 42 bases in frame from base 1.